This T cell receptor (beta chain) was sequenced for a study of OX40 agonist ivuxolimab in advanced cancers. The wider study: Participants, 75% to 90% male, averaged approximately 60 years of age, ranging from 23 to 79. Partial responses were seen in three patients, one with hepatocellular carcinoma and two with cutaneous melanoma.

Germline V gene data show CDR1 as MNHEY and CDR2 as SVGAGI. The CDR3 is 14 amino acids. Trimming cost V 6 bases and J 4 bases, with 13 bases left between them. Only one count was recorded for this clone. The antigen remains undetermined. Patients were ruled out by autoimmune disease history or systemic immunosuppression. Only in-frame clones appear in the TCRdb table, and some are missing; sequencing was by immunoSEQ multiplex PCR. Here the sample spans approximately 59,000 clones, about 81% being singletons. Study-level results: There were also nonresponders showing low normalized T-cell clonal expansion.

This receptor was taken from an adult with an advanced solid tumor such as melanoma, head and neck, liver or kidney cancer. The sample here was CD4+ or CD8+ T cells sorted from blood, taken in a trial of the OX40 agonist ivuxolimab. The V call is TRBV6-5, the J call TRBJ1-3; TRBD1 might be the D (6 bases). CDR3 protein: CASRATGVGNTIYF. CDR3 coding DNA: TGTGCCAGCAGGGCGACAGGAGTCGGAAACACCATATATTTT.